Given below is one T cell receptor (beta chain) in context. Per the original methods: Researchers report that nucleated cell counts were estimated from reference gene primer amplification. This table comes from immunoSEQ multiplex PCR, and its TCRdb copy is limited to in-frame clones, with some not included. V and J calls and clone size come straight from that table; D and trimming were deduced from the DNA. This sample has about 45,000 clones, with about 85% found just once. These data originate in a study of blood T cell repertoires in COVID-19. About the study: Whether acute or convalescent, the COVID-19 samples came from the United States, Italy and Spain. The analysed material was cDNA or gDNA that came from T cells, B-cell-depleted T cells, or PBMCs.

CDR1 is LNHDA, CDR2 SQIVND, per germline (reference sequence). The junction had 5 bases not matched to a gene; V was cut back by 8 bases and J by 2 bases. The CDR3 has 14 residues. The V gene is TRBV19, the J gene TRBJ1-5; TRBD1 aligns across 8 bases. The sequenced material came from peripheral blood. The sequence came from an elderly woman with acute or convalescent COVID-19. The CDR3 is CASGQGRGNQPQHF. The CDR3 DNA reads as TGTGCCAGTGGACAGGGCCGAGGCAATCAGCCCCAGCATTTT.